The present entry profiles one T cell receptor (beta chain) with its context. The antigen is unknown. Assay used: immunoSEQ multiplex PCR; TCRdb lists only in-frame clones, some missing. Of about 20,000 clones in the sample, 70% to 90% were seen once. The sample belongs to a study of PD-1 blockade in mismatch repair-deficient tumors. The study, taken as a whole, reports: Tumor-resident clones, often absent from pretreatment blood, expanded after pembrolizumab and then contracted.

This CDR3 has 16 amino acids. The ends were cut back, 0 bases at V and 4 bases at J, with 10 bases in the middle. The germline V gene encodes CDR1 LGHNA and CDR2 YSLEER. The receptor comes from an adult with mismatch repair-deficient cancer. Sequencing used peripheral blood, obtained 2 weeks after starting pembrolizumab. This chain links TRBV4-3 with TRBJ2-6; D ambiguous. CDR3 in DNA: TGCGCCAGCAGCCAAGATGGAACATCCGGGGCCAACGTCCTGACTTTC. It encodes CASSQDGTSGANVLTF.